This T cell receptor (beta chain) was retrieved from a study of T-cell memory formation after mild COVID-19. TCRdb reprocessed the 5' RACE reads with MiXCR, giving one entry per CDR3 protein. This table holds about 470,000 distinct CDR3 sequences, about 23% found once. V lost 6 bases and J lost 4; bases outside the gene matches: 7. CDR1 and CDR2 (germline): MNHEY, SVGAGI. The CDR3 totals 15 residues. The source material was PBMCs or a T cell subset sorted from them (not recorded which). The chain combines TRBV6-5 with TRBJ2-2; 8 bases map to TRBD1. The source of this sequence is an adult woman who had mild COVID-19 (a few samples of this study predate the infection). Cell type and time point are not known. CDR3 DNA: TGTGCCAGCAGACCCGACAGGGGTAGCACCGGGGAGCTGTTTTTT. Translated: CASRPDRGSTGELFF.